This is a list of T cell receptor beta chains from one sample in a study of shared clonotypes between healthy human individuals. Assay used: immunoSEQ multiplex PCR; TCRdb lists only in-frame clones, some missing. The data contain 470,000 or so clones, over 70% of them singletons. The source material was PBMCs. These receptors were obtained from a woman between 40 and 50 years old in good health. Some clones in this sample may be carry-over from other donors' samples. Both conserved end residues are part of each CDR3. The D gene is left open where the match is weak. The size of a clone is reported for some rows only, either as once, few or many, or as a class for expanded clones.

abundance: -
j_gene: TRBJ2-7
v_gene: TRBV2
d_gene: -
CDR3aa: CASSEWGGTSYEQYF
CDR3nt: TGTGCCAGCAGTGAATGGGGCGGGACCTCCTACGAGCAGTACTTC

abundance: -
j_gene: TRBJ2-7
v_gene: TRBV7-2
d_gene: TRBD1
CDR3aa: CASSLAGTGNYEQYF
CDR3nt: TGTGCCAGCAGCTTAGCCGGGACAGGAAACTACGAGCAGTACTTC

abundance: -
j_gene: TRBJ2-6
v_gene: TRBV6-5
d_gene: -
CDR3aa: CASSGSISGANVLTF
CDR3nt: TGTGCCAGCAGTGGCTCGATCTCTGGGGCCAACGTCCTGACTTTC

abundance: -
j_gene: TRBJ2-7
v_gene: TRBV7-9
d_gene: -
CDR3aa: CASSPGVVGTVHEQYF
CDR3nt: TGTGCCAGCAGCCCGGGGGTCGTGGGGACGGTACACGAGCAGTACTTC

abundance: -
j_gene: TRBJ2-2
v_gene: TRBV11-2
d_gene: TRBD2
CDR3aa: CASSKASGTGELFF
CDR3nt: TGTGCCAGCAGCAAGGCTAGCGGGACCGGGGAGCTGTTTTTT

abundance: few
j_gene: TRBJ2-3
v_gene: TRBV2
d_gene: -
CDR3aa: CASSELSLDTQYF
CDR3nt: TGTGCCAGCAGTGAGCTCAGTTTGGATACGCAGTATTTT

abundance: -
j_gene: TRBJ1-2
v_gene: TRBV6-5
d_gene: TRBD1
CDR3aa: CASSYADRGSYGYTF
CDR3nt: TGTGCCAGCAGTTACGCGGACAGGGGCTCCTATGGCTACACCTTC

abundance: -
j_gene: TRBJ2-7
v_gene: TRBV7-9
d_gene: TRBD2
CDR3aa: CASSLVSGTSDAYEQYF
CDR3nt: TGTGCCAGCAGCTTAGTTTCTGGGACTAGCGACGCTTACGAGCAGTACTTC

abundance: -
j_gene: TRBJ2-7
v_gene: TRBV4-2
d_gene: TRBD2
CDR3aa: CASSPSGSSYEQYF
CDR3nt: TGTGCCAGCAGTCCTAGCGGGAGCTCCTACGAGCAGTACTTC

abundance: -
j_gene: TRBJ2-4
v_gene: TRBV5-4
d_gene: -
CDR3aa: CASSLRGAENIQYF
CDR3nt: TGTGCCAGCAGCTTGAGGGGGGCGGAAAACATTCAGTACTTC

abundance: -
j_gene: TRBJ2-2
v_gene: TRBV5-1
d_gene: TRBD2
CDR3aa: CASSLASGRANTGELFF
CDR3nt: TGCGCCAGCAGCTTGGCCAGCGGGAGGGCCAATACCGGGGAGCTGTTTTTT

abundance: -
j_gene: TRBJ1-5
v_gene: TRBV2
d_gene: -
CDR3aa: CASSDRGDQPQHF
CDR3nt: TGTGCCAGCAGTGATAGGGGGGATCAGCCCCAGCATTTT

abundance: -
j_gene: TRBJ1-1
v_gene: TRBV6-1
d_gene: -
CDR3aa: CASSEPFGADEAFF
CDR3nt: TGTGCCAGCAGTGAACCATTCGGGGCGGATGAAGCTTTCTTT

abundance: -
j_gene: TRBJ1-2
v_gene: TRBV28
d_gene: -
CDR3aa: CASSLWGDYGYTF
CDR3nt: TGTGCCAGCAGTTTATGGGGGGACTATGGCTACACCTTC

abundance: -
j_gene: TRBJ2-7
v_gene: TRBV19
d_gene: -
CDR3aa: CASSIQGLGYEQYF
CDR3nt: TGTGCCAGTAGTATCCAGGGACTCGGCTACGAGCAGTACTTC

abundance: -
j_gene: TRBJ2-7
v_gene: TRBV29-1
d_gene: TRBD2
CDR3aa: CSVEITGGTHEQYF
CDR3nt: TGCAGCGTTGAAATCACCGGGGGGACCCACGAGCAGTACTTC

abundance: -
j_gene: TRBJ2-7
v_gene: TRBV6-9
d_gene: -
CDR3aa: CASKKLPGARRAYEQYF
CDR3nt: TGTGCCAGCAAAAAATTGCCAGGGGCGCGGAGGGCCTACGAGCAGTACTTC

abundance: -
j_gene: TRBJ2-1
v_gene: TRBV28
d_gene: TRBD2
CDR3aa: CASRRLAGYYNEQFF
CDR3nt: TGTGCCAGCAGAAGACTAGCGGGGTACTACAATGAGCAGTTCTTC

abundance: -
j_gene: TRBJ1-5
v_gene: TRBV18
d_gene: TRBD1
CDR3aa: CASSPDRDQPQHF
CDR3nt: TGTGCCAGCTCACCGGACAGGGACCAGCCCCAGCATTTT

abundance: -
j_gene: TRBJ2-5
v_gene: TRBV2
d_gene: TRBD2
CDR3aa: CASRSGSTETQYF
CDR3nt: TGTGCCAGCAGAAGCGGGAGTACTGAGACCCAGTACTTC

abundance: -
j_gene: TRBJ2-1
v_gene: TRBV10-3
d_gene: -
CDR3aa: CAISGAIVGGRNEQFF
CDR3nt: TGTGCCATCAGTGGGGCTATTGTGGGTGGTCGCAATGAGCAGTTCTTC

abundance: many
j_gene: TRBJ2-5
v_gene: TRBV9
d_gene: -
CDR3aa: CASSVDRTQETQYF
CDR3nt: TGTGCCAGCAGCGTCGACAGAACCCAAGAGACCCAGTACTTC

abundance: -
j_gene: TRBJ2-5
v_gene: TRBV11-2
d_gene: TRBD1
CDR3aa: CASSRRTGSQETQYF
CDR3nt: TGTGCCAGCAGCCGTCGGACAGGAAGCCAAGAGACCCAGTACTTC

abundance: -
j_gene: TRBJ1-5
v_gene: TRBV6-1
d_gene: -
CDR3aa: CASSDSNQPQHF
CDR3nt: TGTGCCAGCAGCGATAGCAATCAGCCCCAGCATTTT

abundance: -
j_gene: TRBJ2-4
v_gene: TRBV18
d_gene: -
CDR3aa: CASSPPGGNIQYF
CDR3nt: TGTGCCAGCTCACCGCCCGGGGGAAACATTCAGTACTTC

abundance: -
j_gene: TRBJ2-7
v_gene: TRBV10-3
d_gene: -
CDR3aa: CAIKRRTSESYEQYF
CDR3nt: TGTGCCATCAAGAGGAGGACGAGTGAATCCTACGAGCAGTACTTC

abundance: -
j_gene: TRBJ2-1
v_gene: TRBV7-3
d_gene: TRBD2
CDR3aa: CASSLTGLANYNEQFF
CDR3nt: TGTGCCAGCAGCTTAACGGGACTAGCGAACTACAATGAGCAGTTCTTC

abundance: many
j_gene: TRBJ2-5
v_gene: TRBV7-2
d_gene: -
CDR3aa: CASSLAGAVQETQYF
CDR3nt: TGTGCCAGCAGCTTAGCAGGGGCAGTCCAAGAGACCCAGTACTTC

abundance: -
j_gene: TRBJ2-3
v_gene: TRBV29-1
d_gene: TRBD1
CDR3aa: CSVPGQGGSDTQYF
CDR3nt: TGCAGCGTCCCGGGACAGGGGGGGTCAGATACGCAGTATTTT